Only one count was recorded for the clone carrying this T cell receptor (beta chain). The antigen remains undetermined. This sample is part of a study of shared clonotypes between healthy human individuals. Study-level information: Each donor had three CD4 naive, three CD4 memory, two CD8 naive and one CD8 memory plate. The study's findings and limits: The authors sampled blood alone, and tissue repertoires likely differ.

TCRdb keeps only in-frame clones here, not all; method: immunoSEQ multiplex PCR. The profile covers 950,000 to 1,200,000 clones, with around 77% appearing a single time and 0.89% taken by the ten largest. The V gene's germline CDR1 is MNHEY and CDR2 SVGAGI. CDR3 length: 14 amino acids. V lost 2 bases to trimming and J lost 5 bases; unmatched junction nucleotides: 4. Sequenced sample: memory CD4+ T cells from PBMCs. Subset noted: CD45RA-negative fraction. This TCR derives from a man aged 18 to 30 in good health. Some clones in this sample may be carry-over from other donors' samples. V is TRBV6-5 and J is TRBJ2-5; 8 nucleotides agree with TRBD1. The CDR3, as DNA: TGTGCCAGCAGTTACACCAGGGGGCGGGAGACCCAGTACTTC. Translation gives CASSYTRGRETQYF.